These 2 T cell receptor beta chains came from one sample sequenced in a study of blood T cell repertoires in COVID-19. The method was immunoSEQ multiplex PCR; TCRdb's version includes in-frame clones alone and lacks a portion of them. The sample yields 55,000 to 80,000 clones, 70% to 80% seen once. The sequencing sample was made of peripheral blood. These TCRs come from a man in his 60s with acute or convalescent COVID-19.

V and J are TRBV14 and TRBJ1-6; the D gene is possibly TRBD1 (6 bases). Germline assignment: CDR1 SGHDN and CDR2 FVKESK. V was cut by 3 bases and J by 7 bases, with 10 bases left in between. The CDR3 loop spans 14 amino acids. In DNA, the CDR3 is TGTGCCAGCAGCCAGGGGGCGCGGAATTCACCCCTCCACTTT. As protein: CASSQGARNSPLHF.

The chain's CDR3 is CATTMRPGLAGGGNTGELFF. DNA of the CDR3: TGCGCCACTACTATGCGGCCGGGACTAGCGGGAGGAGGAAACACCGGGGAGCTGTTTTTT. The chain uses TRBV10-1 and TRBJ2-2; 15 bases align to TRBD2. V was pared by 10 bases and J by 2 bases, with 17 bases of the junction left unmatched. CDR1 and CDR2 (germline): WNHNN, SYGVQD (reference sequence). This CDR3 contains 20 residues.